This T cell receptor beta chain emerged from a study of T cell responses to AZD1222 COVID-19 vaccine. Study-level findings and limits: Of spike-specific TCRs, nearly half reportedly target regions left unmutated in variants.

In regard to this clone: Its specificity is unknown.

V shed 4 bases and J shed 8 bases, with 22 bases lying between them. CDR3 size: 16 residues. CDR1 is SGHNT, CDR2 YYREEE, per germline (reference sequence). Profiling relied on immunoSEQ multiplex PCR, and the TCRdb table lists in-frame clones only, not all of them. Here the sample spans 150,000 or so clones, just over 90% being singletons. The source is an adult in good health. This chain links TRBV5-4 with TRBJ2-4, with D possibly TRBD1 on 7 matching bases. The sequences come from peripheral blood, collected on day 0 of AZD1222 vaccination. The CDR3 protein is CASSAGQSFGVDIQYF. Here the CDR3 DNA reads TGTGCCAGCAGCGCGGGACAGTCTTTTGGCGTGGACATTCAGTACTTC.